This record looks at one T cell receptor beta chain sequence and its context. Its antigen is unknown. No quality values exist for individual bases; no much larger clone is one base distant. Receptor amplification or capture employed the immunoSEQ multiplex PCR assay. Concerning the study's data processing: A statistical classification framework was built for diagnosing cytomegalovirus status from the catalog of TCR beta chain sequences. Sourced from immuneACCESS, this table was stored by TCRdb with only in-frame sequences that have V and J called. A share of the clones is absent; for the studies checked, an unresolved V gene accounts for under half, and the remainder has no known explanation. D and trimming come from the DNA, and the V and J calls and clone size come from that table. Recorded for this sample are 200,000 or so clones; approximately 82% of them occurred a single time. Together, the top ten hold over 10% of the sample.

Donors formed part of the validation cohort, which comprised about 120 subjects and was distinct from the first cohort of under 850 subjects. The CDR3, from cysteine to phenylalanine, totals 17 residues. Only the CDR3 DNA stays, 51 bases, in frame from base 1. Taken from the germline V gene, the CDR1 and CDR2 loops are SGHRS and YFSETQ. Unmatched junction bases come to 11, with V trimmed by 4 bases and J by 1 base. The sample comes from a study of cytomegalovirus exposure and HLA in healthy donors (dated by TCRdb to the late 2010s). About the investigation overall: A later analysis indicated that the 130 or so validation repertoires were generated on the platform also employed for the 720 or so repertoires of the first cohort. The study aimed to test whether signatures of past pathogen exposure could be identified by cataloging public T cell receptors. In addition to the first cohort of approximately 670 subjects, a separate validation cohort of approximately 130 different subjects was used. High-throughput TCR immunosequencing, statistical association of individual TCRs with disease status, and machine learning were combined to predict cytomegalovirus infection status. Study-wide conclusions, independent of this receptor: The study gave a list of 150 to 200 TCR beta chains associated with cytomegalovirus. According to the authors, the approach could potentially be generalized to other disease states and immunological phenotypes. A few of the identified cytomegalovirus-associated TCR beta chains were confirmed in vitro to be specific for cytomegalovirus antigens. Subsequent analysis determined that TCRs grouped into clusters in the first cohort also showed a tendency toward co-occurrence across the 90 to 150 validation repertoires, and 94% of cluster scores exceeded 0. Most TCR sequences were seen in very few donors, while some public TCRs were found in many individuals. A later analysis had no HLA typing for the validation cohort, so co-occurrence there was scored across all 130 or so repertoires. The classifier was reported to diagnose cytomegalovirus status with high specificity and sensitivity in both the original and validation cohorts.

The TCR sequence derives from a woman in her 30s in good health and CMV-seropositive. The sample comprised PBMCs. The rearrangement combines TRBV5-1 with TRBJ2-7, with TRBD2 matching 10 junction bases. CDR3 sequence: CASSLLASGSVSYEQYF. In nucleotides, the sequence is TGCGCCAGCAGCCTTTTAGCTAGCGGGAGTGTATCCTACGAGCAGTACTTC.